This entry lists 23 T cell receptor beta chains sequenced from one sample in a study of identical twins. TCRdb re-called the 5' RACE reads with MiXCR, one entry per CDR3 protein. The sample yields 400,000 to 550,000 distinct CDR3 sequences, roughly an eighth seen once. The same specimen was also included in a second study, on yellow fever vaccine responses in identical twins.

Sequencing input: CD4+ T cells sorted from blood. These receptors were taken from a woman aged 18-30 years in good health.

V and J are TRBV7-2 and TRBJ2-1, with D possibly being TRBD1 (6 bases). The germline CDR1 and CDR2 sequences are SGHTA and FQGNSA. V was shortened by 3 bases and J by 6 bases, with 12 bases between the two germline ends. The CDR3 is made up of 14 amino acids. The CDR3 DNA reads TGTGCCAGCAGCTTTAGACAGGCTCGCAATGAGCAGTTCTTC. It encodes CASSFRQARNEQFF.

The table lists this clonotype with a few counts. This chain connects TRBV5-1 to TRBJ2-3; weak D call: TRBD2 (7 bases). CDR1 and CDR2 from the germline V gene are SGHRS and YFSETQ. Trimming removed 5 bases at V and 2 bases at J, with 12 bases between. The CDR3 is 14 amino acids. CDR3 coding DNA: TGCGCCAGCAGTACGCGGGGGCCCACAGATACGCAGTATTTT. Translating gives CASSTRGPTDTQYF.

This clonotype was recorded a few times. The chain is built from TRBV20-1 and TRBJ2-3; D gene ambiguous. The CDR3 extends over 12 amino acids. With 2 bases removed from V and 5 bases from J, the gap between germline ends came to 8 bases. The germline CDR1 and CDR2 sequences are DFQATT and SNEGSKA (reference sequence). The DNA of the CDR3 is TGCAGTGCTAGATATCCGGGAGATACGCAGTATTTT. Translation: CSARYPGDTQYF.

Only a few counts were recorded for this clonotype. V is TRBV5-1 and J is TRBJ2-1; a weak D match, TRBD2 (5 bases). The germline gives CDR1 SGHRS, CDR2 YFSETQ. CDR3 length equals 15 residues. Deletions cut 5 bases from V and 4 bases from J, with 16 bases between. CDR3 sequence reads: CASSPRAEIYNEQFF. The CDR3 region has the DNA TGCGCCAGCAGTCCCCGAGCGGAGATTTACAATGAGCAGTTCTTC.

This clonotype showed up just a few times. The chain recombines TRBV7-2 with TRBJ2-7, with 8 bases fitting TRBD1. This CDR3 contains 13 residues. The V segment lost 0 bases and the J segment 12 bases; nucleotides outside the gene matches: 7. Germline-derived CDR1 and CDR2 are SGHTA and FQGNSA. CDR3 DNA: TGTGCCAGCAGCTTAGCGACAGGGGAAACCTCGTACTTC. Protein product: CASSLATGETSYF.

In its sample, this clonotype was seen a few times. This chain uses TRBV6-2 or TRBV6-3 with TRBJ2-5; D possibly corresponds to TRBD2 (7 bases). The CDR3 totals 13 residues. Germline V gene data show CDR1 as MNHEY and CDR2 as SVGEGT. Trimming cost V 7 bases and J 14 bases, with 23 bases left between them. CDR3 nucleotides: TGTGCCAGCAACGGACGGCTCGAGGGGGAGGGATACTTC. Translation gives CASNGRLEGEGYF.

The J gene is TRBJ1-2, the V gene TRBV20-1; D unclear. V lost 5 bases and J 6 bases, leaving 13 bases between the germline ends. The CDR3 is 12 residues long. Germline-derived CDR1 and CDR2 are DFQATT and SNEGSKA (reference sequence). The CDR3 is CSAPVGENGYTF. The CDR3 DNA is TGCAGTGCTCCCGTCGGCGAGAATGGCTACACCTTC.

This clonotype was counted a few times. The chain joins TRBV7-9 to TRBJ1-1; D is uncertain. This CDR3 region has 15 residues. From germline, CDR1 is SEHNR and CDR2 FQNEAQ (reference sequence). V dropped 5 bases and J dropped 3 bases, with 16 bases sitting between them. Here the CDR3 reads CASSVMASGYTEAFF. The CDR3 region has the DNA TGTGCCAGCAGCGTCATGGCCTCTGGATACACTGAAGCTTTCTTT.

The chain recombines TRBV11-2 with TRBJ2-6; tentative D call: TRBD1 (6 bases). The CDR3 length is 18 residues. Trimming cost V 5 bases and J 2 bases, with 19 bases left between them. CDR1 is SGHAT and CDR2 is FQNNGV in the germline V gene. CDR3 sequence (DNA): TGTGCCAGCAGCGCAGCCAGGGGCCTACTCACTGGGGCCAACGTCCTGACTTTC. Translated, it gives CASSAARGLLTGANVLTF.

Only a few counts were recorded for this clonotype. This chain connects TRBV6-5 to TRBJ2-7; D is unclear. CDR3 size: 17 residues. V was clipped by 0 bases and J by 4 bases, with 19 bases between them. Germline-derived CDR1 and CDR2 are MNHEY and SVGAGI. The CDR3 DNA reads TGTGCCAGCAGTTACTCGCTGCTTCCGGGTACCGTTTACGAGCAGTACTTC. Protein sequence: CASSYSLLPGTVYEQYF.

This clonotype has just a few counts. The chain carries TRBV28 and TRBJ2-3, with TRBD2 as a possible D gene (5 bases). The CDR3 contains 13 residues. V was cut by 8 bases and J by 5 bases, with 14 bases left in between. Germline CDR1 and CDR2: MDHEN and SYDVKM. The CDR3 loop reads CASQGSDVDTQYF. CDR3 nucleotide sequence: TGTGCCAGCCAAGGTAGCGATGTAGATACGCAGTATTTT.

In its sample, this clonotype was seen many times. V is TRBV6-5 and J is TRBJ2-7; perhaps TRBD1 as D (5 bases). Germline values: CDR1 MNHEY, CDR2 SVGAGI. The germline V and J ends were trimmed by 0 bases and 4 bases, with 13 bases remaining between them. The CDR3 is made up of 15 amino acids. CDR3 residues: CASSYSSRAKYEQYF. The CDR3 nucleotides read TGTGCCAGCAGTTACTCCAGCAGGGCAAAGTACGAGCAGTACTTC.

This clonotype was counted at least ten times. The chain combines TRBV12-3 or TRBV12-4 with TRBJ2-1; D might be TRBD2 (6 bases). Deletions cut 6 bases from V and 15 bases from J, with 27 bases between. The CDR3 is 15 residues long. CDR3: CASRGTLSGFSRWFF. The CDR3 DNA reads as TGTGCCAGCAGAGGGACTCTCAGCGGATTCAGCAGGTGGTTCTTC.

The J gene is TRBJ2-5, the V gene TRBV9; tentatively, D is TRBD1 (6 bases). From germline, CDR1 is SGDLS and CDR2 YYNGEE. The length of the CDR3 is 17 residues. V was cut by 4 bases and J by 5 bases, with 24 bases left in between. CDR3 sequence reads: CASSPGDRTAPGETQYF. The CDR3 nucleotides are TGTGCCAGCAGCCCAGGTGATAGGACAGCTCCAGGGGAGACCCAGTACTTC. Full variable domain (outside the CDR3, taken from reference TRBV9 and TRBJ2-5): DSGVTQTPKHLITATGQRVTLRCSPRSGDLSVYWYQQSLDQGLQFLIQYYNGEERAKGNILERFSAQQFPDLHSELNLSSLELGDSALYFCASSPGDRTAPGETQYFGPGTRLLVL.

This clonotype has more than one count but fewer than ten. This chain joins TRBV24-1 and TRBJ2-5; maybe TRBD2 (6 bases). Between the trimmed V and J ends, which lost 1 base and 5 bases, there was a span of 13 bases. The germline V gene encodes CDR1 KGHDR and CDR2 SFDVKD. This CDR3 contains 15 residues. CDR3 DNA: TGTGCCACCAGTGATTTAGGGGAGGTTGGGGAGACCCAGTACTTC. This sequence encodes CATSDLGEVGETQYF.

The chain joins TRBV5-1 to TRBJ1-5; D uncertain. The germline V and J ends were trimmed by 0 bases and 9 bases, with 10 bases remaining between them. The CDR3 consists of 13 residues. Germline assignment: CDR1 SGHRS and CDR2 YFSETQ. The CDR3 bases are TGCGCCAGCAGCTTGGAAGTAGAGACGCCCCAGCATTTT. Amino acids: CASSLEVETPQHF.

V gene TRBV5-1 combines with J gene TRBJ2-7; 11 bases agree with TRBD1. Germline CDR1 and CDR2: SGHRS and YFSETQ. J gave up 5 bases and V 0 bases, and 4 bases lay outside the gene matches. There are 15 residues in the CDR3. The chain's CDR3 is CASSLADRGRNEQYF. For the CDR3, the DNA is TGCGCCAGCAGCTTGGCGGACAGGGGGCGAAACGAGCAGTACTTC.

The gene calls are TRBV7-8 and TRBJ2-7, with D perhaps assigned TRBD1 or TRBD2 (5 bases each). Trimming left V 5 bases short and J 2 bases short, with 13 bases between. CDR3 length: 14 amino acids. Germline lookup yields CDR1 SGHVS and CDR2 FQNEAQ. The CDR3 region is CASSEPGRAYEQYF. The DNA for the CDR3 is TGTGCCAGCAGCGAACCGGGACGGGCCTACGAGCAGTACTTC. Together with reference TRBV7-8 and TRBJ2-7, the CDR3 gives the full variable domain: GAGVSQSPRYKVAKRGQDVALRCDPISGHVSLFWYQQALGQGPEFLTYFQNEAQLDKSGLPSDRFFAERPEGSVSTLKIQRTQQEDSAVYLCASSEPGRAYEQYFGPGTRLTVT.

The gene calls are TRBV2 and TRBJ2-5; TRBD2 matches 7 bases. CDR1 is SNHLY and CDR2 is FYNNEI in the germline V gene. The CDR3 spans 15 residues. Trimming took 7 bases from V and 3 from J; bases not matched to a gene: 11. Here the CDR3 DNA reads TGTGCCAGCACCTATACCGGGACTACAAAAGAGACCCAGTACTTC. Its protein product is CASTYTGTTKETQYF. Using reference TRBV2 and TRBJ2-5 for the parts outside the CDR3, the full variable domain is EPEVTQTPSHQVTQMGQEVILRCVPISNHLYFYWYRQILGQKVEFLVSFYNNEISEKSEIFDDQFSVERPDGSNFTLKIRSTKLEDSAMYFCASTYTGTTKETQYFGPGTRLLVL.

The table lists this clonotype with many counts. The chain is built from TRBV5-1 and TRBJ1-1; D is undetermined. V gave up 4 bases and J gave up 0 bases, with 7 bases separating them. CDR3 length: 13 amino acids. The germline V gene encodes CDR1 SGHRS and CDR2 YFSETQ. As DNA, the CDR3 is TGCGCCAGCAGCGGAGAGATGAACACTGAAGCTTTCTTT. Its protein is CASSGEMNTEAFF.

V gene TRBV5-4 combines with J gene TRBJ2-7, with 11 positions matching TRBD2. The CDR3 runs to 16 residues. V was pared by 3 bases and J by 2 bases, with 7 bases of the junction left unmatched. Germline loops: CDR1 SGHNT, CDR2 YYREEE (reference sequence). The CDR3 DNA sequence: TGTGCCAGCAGCTCTTCTCTAGCGGGAGGTGCCTACGAGCAGTACTTC. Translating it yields CASSSSLAGGAYEQYF.

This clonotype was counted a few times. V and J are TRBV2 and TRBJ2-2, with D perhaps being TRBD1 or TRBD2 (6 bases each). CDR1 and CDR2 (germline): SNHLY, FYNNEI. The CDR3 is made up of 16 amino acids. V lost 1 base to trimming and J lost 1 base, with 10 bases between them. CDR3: CASSEVQGGNTGELFF. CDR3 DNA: TGTGCCAGCAGTGAAGTACAGGGAGGGAACACCGGGGAGCTGTTTTTT.

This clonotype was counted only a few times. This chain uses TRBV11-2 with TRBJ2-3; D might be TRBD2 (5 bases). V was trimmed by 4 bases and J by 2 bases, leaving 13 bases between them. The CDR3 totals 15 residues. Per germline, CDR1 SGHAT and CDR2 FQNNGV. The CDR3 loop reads CASSSRDYSTDTQYF. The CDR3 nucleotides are TGTGCCAGCAGCTCCCGGGATTATTCCACAGATACGCAGTATTTT.